This T cell receptor (beta chain) is drawn from a study of cytomegalovirus exposure and HLA in healthy donors. Points from the study as a whole: Later work associated 17,000 or so TCR beta sequences with HLA alleles at 0.05 false discovery rate.

About this clone: Its target is unknown.

This CDR3 comprises 17 residues. J lost 2 bases, V lost 1 base, and 7 bases had no gene match. In germline, CDR1 is SGHDN, CDR2 FVKESK. Vbeta (60) and Jbeta (13) primers were used in the PCR. Clones were sequenced by immunoSEQ multiplex PCR, and TCRdb holds only the in-frame ones, with some missing. The sample totals more than 100,000 clones. This chain links TRBV14 with TRBJ2-3; 9 bases are shared with TRBD1. Sequenced: PBMCs. This receptor was obtained from a woman in her forties in good health and CMV-seronegative. DNA of the CDR3: TGTGCCAGCAGCCAAGGGGGGACAGGGCCTGACACAGATACGCAGTATTTT. This encodes CASSQGGTGPDTDTQYF.